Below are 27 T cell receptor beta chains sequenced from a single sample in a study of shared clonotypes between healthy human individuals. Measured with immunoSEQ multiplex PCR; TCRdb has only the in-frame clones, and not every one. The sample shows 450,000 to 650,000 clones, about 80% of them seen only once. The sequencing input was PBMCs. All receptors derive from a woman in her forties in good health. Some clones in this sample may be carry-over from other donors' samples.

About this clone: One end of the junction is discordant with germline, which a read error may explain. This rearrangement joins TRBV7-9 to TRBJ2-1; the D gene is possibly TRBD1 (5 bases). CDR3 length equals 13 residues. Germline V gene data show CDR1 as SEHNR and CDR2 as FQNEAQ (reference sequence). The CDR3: CASSLGGHNGQFF. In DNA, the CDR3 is TGTGCCAGCAGCTTAGGGGGCCACAATGGGCAGTTCTTC.

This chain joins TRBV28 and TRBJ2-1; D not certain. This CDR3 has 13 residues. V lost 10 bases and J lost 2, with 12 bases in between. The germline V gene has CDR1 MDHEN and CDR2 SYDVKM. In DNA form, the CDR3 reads TGTGCCACTTTGGAGACCACCTACAATGAGCAGTTCTTC. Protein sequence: CATLETTYNEQFF. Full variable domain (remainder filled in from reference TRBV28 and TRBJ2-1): DVKVTQSSRYLVKRTGEKVFLECVQDMDHENMFWYRQDPGLGLRLIYFSYDVKMKEKGDIPEGYSVSREKKERFSLILESASTNQTSMYLCATLETTYNEQFFGPGTRLTVL.

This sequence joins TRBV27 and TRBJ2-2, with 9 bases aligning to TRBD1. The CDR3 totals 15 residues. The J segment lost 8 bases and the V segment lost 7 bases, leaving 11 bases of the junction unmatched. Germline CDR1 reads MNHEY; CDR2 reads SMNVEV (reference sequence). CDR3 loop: CASTGTGKVKGELFF. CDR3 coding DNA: TGTGCCAGCACTGGGACAGGGAAGGTCAAGGGGGAGCTGTTTTTT.

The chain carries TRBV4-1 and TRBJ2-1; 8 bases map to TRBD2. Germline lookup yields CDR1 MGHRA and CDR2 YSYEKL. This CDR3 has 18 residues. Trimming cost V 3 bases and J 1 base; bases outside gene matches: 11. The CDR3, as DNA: TGCGCCAGCAGCCACTTCTTTATTGCTAGCGGGTCCTACAATGAGCAGTTCTTC. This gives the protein CASSHFFIASGSYNEQFF.

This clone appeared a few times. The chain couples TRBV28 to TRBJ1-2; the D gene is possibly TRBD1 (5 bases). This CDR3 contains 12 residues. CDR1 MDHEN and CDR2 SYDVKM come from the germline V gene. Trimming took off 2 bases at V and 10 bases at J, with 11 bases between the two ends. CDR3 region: CASSLRQGDYTF. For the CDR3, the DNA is TGTGCCAGCAGTTTACGTCAGGGCGACTACACCTTC.

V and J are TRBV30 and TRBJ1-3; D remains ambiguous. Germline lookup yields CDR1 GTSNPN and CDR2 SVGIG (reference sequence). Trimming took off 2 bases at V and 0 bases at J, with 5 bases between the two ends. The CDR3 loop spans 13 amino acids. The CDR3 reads CAWSRSSGNTIYF. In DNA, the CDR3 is TGTGCCTGGAGTAGGAGCTCTGGAAACACCATATATTTT.

CDR3 sequence (DNA): TGCAGCGCAGGACAGGAGACGGAAGGCTACACCTTC. Encoded protein: CSAGQETEGYTF. The chain has TRBV29-1 and TRBJ1-2; TRBD1 matches at 7 bases. The CDR3 has 12 residues. Germline V gives CDR1 SQVTM, CDR2 ANQGSEA. Trimming took 7 bases from V and 8 from J; bases not matched to a gene: 10.

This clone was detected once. The CDR3 DNA is TGTGCAGCGGGAGCTGGGGTAGGAGAGACCCAGTACTTC. Residues: CAAGAGVGETQYF. The J gene is TRBJ2-5, the V gene TRBV28; 8 bases align to TRBD2. The CDR3 covers 13 residues. Germline values: CDR1 MDHEN, CDR2 SYDVKM.

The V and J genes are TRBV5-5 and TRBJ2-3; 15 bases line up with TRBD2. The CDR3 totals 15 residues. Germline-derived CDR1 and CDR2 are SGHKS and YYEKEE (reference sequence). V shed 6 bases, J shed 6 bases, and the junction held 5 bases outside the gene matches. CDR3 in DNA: TGTGCCAGCAACCTAGGACTAGCGGGAGGGGATACGCAGTATTTT. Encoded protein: CASNLGLAGGDTQYF.

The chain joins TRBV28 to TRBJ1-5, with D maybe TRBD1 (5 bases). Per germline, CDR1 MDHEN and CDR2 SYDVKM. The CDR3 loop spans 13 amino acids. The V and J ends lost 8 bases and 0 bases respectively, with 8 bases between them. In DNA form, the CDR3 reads TGTGCCAGCGGGGGGAATAGCAATCAGCCCCAGCATTTT. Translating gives CASGGNSNQPQHF.

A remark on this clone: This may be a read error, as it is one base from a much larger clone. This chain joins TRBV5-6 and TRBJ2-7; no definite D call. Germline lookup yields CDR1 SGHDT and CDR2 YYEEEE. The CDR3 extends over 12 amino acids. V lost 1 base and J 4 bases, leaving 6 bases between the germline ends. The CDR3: CASSLLGYEQYF. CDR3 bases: TGTGCCAGCAGCTTGTTGGGGTACGAGCAGTACTTC.

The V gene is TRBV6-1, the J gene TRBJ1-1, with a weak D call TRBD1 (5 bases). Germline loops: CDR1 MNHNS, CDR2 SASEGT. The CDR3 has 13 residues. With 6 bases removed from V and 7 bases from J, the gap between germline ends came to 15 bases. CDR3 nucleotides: TGTGCCAGCAGGATGAGGGGCGGGGGTGAAGCTTTCTTT. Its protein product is CASRMRGGGEAFF.

As DNA, the CDR3 is TGTGCCAGCAGTTTCGGCGGGGTGGGCAATGAGCAGTTCTTC. The encoded protein is CASSFGGVGNEQFF. This chain connects TRBV25-1 to TRBJ2-1; maybe TRBD2 (6 bases). The CDR3 has 14 residues. The germline gives CDR1 MGHDK, CDR2 SYGVNS. The V end lost 5 bases, the J end lost 6 bases, and 14 bases lay between the germline ends.

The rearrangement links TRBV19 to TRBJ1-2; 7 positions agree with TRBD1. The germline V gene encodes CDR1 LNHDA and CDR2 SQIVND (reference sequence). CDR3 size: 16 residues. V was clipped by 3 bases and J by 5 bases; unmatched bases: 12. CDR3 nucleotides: TGTGCCAGTAGTATGGCATCCGGGACAGAAGAGTATGGCTACACCTTC. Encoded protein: CASSMASGTEEYGYTF.

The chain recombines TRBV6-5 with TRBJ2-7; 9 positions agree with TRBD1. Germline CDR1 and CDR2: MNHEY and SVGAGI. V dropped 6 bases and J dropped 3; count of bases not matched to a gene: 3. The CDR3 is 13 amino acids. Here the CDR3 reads CASSRDRDYEQYF. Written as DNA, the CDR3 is TGTGCCAGCAGCCGGGACAGGGACTACGAGCAGTACTTC.

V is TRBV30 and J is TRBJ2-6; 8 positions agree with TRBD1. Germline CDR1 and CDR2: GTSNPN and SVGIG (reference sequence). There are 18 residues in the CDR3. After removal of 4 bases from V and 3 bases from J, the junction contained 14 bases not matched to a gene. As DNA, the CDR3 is TGTGCCTGGACTCCAACAGGGGGGTTCGCGTATGGGGCCAACGTCCTGACTTTC. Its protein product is CAWTPTGGFAYGANVLTF.

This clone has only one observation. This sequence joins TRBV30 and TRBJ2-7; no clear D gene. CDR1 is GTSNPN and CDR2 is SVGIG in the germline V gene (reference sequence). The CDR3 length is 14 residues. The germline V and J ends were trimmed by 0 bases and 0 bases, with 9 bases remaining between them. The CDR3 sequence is CAWSVLFSSYEQYF. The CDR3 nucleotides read TGTGCCTGGAGTGTACTATTCAGCTCCTACGAGCAGTACTTC.

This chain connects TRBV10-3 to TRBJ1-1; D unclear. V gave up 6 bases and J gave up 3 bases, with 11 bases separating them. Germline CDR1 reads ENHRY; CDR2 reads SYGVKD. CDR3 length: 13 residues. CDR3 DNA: TGTGCCATCAGCGACCTGGCGTACACTGAAGCTTTCTTT. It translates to CAISDLAYTEAFF.

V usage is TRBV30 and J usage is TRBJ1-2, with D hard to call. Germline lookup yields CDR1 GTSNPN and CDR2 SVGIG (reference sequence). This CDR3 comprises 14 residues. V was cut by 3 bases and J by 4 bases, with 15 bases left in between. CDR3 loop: CAWSRTRRGYGYTF. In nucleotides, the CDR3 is TGTGCCTGGAGCAGAACACGCCGCGGCTATGGCTACACCTTC.

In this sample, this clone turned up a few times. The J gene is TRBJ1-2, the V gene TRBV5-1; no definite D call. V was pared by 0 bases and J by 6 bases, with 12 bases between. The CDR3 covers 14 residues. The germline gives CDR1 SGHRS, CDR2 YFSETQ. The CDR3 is CASSLVAGSNGYTF. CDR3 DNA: TGCGCCAGCAGCTTGGTAGCGGGTTCGAATGGCTACACCTTC. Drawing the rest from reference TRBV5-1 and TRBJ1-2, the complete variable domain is KAGVTQTPRYLIKTRGQQVTLSCSPISGHRSVSWYQQTPGQGLQFLFEYFSETQRNKGNFPGRFSGRQFSNSRSEMNVSTLELGDSALYLCASSLVAGSNGYTFGSGTRLTVV.

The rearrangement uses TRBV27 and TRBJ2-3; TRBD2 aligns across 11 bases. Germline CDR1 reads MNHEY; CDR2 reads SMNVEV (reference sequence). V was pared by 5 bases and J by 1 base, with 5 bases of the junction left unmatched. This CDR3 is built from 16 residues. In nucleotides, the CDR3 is TGTGCCAGCAGTGCTTTACTAGCGGGAGGCACAGATACGCAGTATTTT. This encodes CASSALLAGGTDTQYF.

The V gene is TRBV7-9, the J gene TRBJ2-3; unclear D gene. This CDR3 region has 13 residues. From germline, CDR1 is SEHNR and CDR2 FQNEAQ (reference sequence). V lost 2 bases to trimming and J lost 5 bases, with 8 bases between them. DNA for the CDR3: TGTGCCAGCAGCTTAAAATGGGGAGATACGCAGTATTTT. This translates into CASSLKWGDTQYF.

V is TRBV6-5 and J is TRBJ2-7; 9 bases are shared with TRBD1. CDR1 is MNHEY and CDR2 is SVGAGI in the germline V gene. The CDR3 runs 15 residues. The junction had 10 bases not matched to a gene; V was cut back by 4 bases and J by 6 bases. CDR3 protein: CASSSPGTGQFEQYF. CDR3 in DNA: TGTGCCAGCAGTTCCCCCGGGACAGGGCAGTTCGAGCAGTACTTC.

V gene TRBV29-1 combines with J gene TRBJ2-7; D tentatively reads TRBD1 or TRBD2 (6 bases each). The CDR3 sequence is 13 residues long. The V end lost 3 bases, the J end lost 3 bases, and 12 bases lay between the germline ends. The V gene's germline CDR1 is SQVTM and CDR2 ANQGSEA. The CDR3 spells CSVDWGAGYEQYF. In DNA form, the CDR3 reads TGCAGCGTTGATTGGGGGGCTGGCTACGAGCAGTACTTC.

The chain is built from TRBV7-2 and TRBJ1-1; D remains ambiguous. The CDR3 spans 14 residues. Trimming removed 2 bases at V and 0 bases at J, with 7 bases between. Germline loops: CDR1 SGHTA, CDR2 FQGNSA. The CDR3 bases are TGTGCCAGCAGCTTACGACGGCTGAACACTGAAGCTTTCTTT. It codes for CASSLRRLNTEAFF.

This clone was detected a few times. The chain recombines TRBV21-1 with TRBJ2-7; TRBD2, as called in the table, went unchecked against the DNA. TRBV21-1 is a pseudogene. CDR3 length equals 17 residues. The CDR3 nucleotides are TGTGCCAGCAGCACGGGACTAGCGGGAGGCCCCTCCTACGAGCAGTACTTC. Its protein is CASSTGLAGGPSYEQYF.

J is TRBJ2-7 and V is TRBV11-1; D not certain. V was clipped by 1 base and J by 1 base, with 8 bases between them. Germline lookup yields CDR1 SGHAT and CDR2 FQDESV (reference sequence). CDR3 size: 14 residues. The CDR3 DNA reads TGTGCCAGCAGCTTAGATAGTTTTTCCTACGAGCAGTACTTC. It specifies CASSLDSFSYEQYF. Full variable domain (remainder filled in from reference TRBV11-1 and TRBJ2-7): EAEVAQSPRYKITEKSQAVAFWCDPISGHATLYWYRQILGQGPELLVQFQDESVVDDSQLPKDRFSAERLKGVDSTLKIQPAELGDSAMYLCASSLDSFSYEQYFGPGTRLTVT.